The clone carrying this T cell receptor beta chain was observed once. This sample was taken from a study of blood T cell repertoires in COVID-19. With 4 bases clipped from V and 12 bases from J, the junction kept 15 bases outside the gene matches. The germline CDR1 and CDR2 sequences are SGHRS and YFSETQ. This CDR3 spans 15 amino acids. Libraries were prepared by immunoSEQ multiplex PCR; TCRdb keeps only in-frame clonotypes and omits some of them. There are 300,000 to 450,000 clones in the sample; 85% occur only once, and 3.5% to 4% lies in the top ten. Sequencing input: peripheral blood. The chain links TRBV5-1 to TRBJ1-4; 7 nucleotides line up with TRBD1. The clonotype was recovered from a woman aged 18-29 years with acute or convalescent COVID-19. The CDR3 here is CASSTSGTAGGELFF. The CDR3 DNA is TGCGCCAGCAGCACCTCCGGGACAGCTGGCGGGGAACTGTTTTTT.